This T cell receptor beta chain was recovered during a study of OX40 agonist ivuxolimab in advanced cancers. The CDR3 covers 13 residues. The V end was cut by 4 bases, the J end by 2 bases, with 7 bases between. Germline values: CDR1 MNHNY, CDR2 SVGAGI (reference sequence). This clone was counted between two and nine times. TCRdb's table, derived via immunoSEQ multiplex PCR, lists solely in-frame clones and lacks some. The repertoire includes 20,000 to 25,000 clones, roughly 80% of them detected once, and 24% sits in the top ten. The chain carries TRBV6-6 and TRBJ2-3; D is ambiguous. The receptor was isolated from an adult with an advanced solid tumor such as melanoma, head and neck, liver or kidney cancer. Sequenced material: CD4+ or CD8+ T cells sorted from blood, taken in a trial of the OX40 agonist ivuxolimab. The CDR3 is CASSSFSTDTQYF. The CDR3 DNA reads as TGTGCCAGCAGTTCATTTTCCACAGATACGCAGTATTTT.